These 4 T cell receptor beta chains came from one sample sequenced in a study of blood T cell repertoires in COVID-19. The repertoire was sequenced with immunoSEQ multiplex PCR; TCRdb's copy has only in-frame clones and lacks some. The sample holds about 110,000 clones; 85% to 90% are singletons and the top ten take about 1%. Material for sequencing was peripheral blood. These receptors all come from a woman aged 45-65 years with active or convalescent COVID-19.

The chain links TRBV28 to TRBJ1-6, with TRBD1 identical over 7 bases. Germline V gives CDR1 MDHEN, CDR2 SYDVKM. The CDR3 has 14 residues. After removal of 6 bases from V and 6 bases from J, the junction contained 5 bases not matched to a gene. The CDR3 DNA reads as TGTGCCAGCAGGACTGGACAGGTTAATTCACCCCTCCACTTT. This codes for CASRTGQVNSPLHF.

This chain uses TRBV9 with TRBJ1-6, with D unclear. The CDR3 consists of 14 residues. Germline V gene data show CDR1 as SGDLS and CDR2 as YYNGEE. Trimming took 3 bases from V and 10 from J, leaving 14 bases between them. For the CDR3, the DNA is TGTGCCAGCAGCGCAAAGGCGGCGGGCTCACCCCTCCACTTT. Its translation is CASSAKAAGSPLHF.

The V call is TRBV14, the J call TRBJ2-1; no definite D call. This CDR3 contains 12 residues. CDR1 SGHDN and CDR2 FVKESK come from the germline V gene. V lost 6 bases and J lost 10, with 13 bases in between. The CDR3 DNA sequence: TGTGCCAGCAGGGGCCATGCATGGGAGCAGTTCTTC. This gives the protein CASRGHAWEQFF.

V is TRBV5-1 and J is TRBJ2-2; D unclear. The CDR3 contains 15 residues. The V gene lost 1 base and the J gene lost 4 bases, with 11 bases spanning the gap. Germline assignment: CDR1 SGHRS and CDR2 YFSETQ. The DNA for the CDR3 is TGCGCCAGCAGCTTGATTGCGGATGGCACCGGGGAGCTGTTTTTT. Translated: CASSLIADGTGELFF.